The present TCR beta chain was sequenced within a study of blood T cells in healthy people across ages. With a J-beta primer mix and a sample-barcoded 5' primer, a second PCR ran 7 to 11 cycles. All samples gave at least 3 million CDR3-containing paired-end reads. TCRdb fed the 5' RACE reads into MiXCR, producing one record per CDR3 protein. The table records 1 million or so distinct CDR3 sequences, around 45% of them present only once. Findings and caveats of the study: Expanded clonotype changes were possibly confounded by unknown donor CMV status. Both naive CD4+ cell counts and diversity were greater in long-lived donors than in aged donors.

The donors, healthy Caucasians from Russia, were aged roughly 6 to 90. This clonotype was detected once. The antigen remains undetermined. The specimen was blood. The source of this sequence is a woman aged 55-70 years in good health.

This chain's CDR3 is CASSLTSANTGELFF. CDR3 DNA sequence: TGTGCCAGCAGCTTAACCAGCGCGAACACCGGGGAGCTGTTTTTT. This chain joins TRBV7-6 and TRBJ2-2; D is ambiguous. The V end was cut by 2 bases, the J end by 0 bases, with 7 bases between. Germline V gene sequence: CDR1 SGHVS, CDR2 FNYEAQ. There are 15 residues in the CDR3.